This TCR beta chain was identified during a study of blood T cell repertoires in COVID-19. Overall study: Sample material is recorded as cDNA or gDNA derived from T cells, B-cell-depleted T cells, or PBMCs.

The ends were cut back, 8 bases at V and 0 bases at J, with 17 bases in the middle. Germline-derived CDR1 and CDR2 are MDHEN and SYDVKM. There are 17 residues in the CDR3. This table comes from immunoSEQ multiplex PCR, and its TCRdb copy is limited to in-frame clones, with some not included. The table records about 170,000 clones, about 91% of them present only once. The sample was PBMCs or T cells enriched from blood (not recorded which). The genes are TRBV28 and TRBJ1-6; D ambiguous. This TCR came from a woman aged 18-30 years who had recovered from COVID-19. The DNA for the CDR3 is TGTGCCAGCCAAACCGGGGTCTTGAGCTCCTATAATTCACCCCTCCACTTT. Translated, it gives CASQTGVLSSYNSPLHF.